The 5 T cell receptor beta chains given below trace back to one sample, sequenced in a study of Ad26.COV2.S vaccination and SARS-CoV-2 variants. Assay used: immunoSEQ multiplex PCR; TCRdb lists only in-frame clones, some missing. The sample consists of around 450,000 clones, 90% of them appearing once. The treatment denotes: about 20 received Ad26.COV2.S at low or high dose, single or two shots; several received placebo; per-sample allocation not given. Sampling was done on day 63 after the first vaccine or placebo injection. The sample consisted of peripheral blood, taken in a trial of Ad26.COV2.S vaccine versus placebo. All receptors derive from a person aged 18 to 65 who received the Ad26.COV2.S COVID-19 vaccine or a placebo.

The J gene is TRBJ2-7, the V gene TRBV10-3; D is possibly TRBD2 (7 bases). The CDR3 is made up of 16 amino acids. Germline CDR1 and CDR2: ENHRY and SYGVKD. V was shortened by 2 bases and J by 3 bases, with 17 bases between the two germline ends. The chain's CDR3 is CAISERWGGGLYEQYF. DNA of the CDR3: TGTGCCATCAGTGAGAGATGGGGGGGCGGACTCTACGAGCAGTACTTC.

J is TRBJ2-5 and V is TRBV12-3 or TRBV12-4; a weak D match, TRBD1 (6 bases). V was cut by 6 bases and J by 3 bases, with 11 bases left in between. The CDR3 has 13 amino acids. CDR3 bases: TGTGCCAGCAGGGAAAACAGGGAAGAGACCCAGTACTTC. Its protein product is CASRENREETQYF.

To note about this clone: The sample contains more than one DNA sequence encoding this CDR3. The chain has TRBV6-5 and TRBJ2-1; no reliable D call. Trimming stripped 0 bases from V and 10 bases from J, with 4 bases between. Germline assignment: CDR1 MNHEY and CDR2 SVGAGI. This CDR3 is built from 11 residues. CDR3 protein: CASSYSREQFF. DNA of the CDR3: TGTGCCAGCAGTTACTCGAGGGAGCAGTTCTTC.

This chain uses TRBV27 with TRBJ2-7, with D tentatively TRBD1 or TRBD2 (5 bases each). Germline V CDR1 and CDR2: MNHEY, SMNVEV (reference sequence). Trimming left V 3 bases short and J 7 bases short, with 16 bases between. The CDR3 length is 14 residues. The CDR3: CASSFRDAQREQYF. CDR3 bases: TGTGCCAGCAGTTTTCGGGACGCCCAGAGGGAGCAGTACTTC.

The CDR3 region is CASYDGQGGPYEQYF. CDR3 sequence (DNA): TGTGCCAGCTATGATGGACAGGGAGGGCCCTACGAGCAGTACTTC. The rearrangement joins TRBV6-5 to TRBJ2-7; possibly TRBD1 for D (8 bases). The V gene lost 8 bases and the J gene lost 2 bases, with 19 bases spanning the gap. The CDR3 contains 15 residues. The germline CDR1 and CDR2 sequences are MNHEY and SVGAGI.